Detailed here is one TCR beta chain. What this receptor recognizes is not known. Base qualities are not at hand, and no much larger clone is one base apart. The immunoSEQ Assay, a bias-controlled multiplex PCR, was used to amplify TCRbeta CDR3 regions from genomic DNA. The source study handled its data this way. Nucleated cell counts per sample were estimated from amplification of reference gene primers within the assay. Sequence reads were collapsed and filtered to measure the absolute abundance of every unique TCRbeta CDR3 rearrangement. For each sample, productive Simpson clonality was calculated as the square root of Simpson's diversity index across productive rearrangements. Held by TCRdb, this immuneACCESS table contains in-frame sequences only and omits some clones. Under half of the omission traces to an unresolved V gene where checked; the cause of the rest is unknown. V and J calls plus clone size are reproduced from that table; the DNA served to infer D and trimming. This sample lists about 65,000 clones; nearly 85% were detected once. Together, the top ten hold 35% to 45% of the sample.

Whole blood was collected in K2EDTA tubes by collaborating institutions according to the institutions' own protocols. For TCRbeta analysis, collaborator samples were shipped as frozen whole blood, as isolated PBMCs, or as DNA extracted from either sample type. These data originate in a study of blood T cell repertoires in COVID-19 (dated by TCRdb to about 2020). About the investigation overall: The collaborator samples originated in the United States, Italy and Spain and spanned the acute and convalescent phases of COVID-19. The prospective study material was composed of cDNA or gDNA derived from T cells, B-cell-depleted T cells, or PBMCs. Subjects who had been exposed to COVID-19, were actively infected with it, or had recovered from it provided the deeply sampled blood TCRbeta repertoires that made up the dataset. The repertoires were released in a freely available public database meant as a resource for research on the immune response to SARS-CoV-2. Samples came from the ongoing ImmuneRACE study (first 160 participants) plus 1,254 subjects from 6 global collaborators. The sample metadata nearly always contained a de-identified subject ID, COVID-19 status, age in years and sex. Where available, HLA class I and class II types were obtained from metadata supplied by the sample provider rather than from assay-based typing. Points the paper makes about the study in general: How much clinical and demographic metadata was included differed by source and by participant, and the metadata was provided uncurated.

For CDR1 and CDR2, the germline V gene lists LGHNA and YNFKEQ. The CDR3 runs 16 residues from the cysteine to the phenylalanine. CDR3 DNA only is kept here, 48 bases in frame from base 1. V is trimmed back by 0 bases and J by 7 bases, and the junction contains 9 bases that no gene match accounts for. This clonotype was sampled from a human donor in a cohort sampled during active COVID-19. The receptor chain draws on TRBV4-2 and TRBJ2-1, and 7 junctional nucleotides match TRBD1. Source material: peripheral blood. The CDR3 loop reads CASSQDFPGGGNEQFF. At the DNA level, the sequence is TGTGCCAGCAGCCAAGATTTCCCAGGGGGTGGTAATGAGCAGTTCTTC.